This T cell receptor beta chain was documented in a study of cytomegalovirus exposure and HLA in healthy donors. The CDR3 runs 13 residues. The junction had 8 bases not matched to a gene; V was cut back by 6 bases and J by 10 bases. Germline loops: CDR1 SNHLY, CDR2 FYNNEI. PCR employed 60 Vbeta and 13 Jbeta primers. Sequencing used immunoSEQ multiplex PCR; TCRdb keeps in-frame clones, though not all of them. The repertoire holds 65,000 to 95,000 clones, with more than 60% as singletons. Source material: PBMCs. The rearrangement joins TRBV2 to TRBJ1-1, with 10 bases fitting TRBD1. This clonotype was sampled from a human donor in good health. For the CDR3, the DNA is TGTGCCAGCAGCTTACGGGACAGGGGAGCAGCTTTCTTT. Translated, it gives CASSLRDRGAAFF.